The 27 T cell receptor beta chains listed next were all sequenced from one sample in a study of T cell repertoires in cytomegalovirus infection. For these TCRs, the target antigens are not known. TCRdb fed the reads into MiXCR, producing one record per CDR3 protein. Among roughly 500,000 distinct CDR3 sequences listed, about 44% were seen once. This specimen consisted of cultured PBMCs, obtained from culture after CMV antigen stimulation. The receptors originated from a human donor in good health (CMV status not recorded). Some clones in this sample may be carry-over from other donors' samples.

The chain has TRBV7-8 and TRBJ1-5, with a weak D call TRBD1 (5 bases). CDR1 is SGHVS and CDR2 is FQNEAQ in the germline V gene. V gave up 6 bases and J gave up 4 bases, with 22 bases separating them. The CDR3 is 17 amino acids. The DNA for the CDR3 is TGTGCCAGCAGTCCCCATACCGACAGTAAATTGAATCAGCCCCAGCATTTT. Protein: CASSPHTDSKLNQPQHF.

In its sample, this clonotype was seen many times. The chain joins TRBV7-2 to TRBJ1-5, with 7 bases fitting TRBD1. V shed 0 bases and J 3 bases; nucleotides not matched to a gene: 2. The V gene's germline CDR1 is SGHTA and CDR2 FQGNSA. This CDR3 has 15 amino acids. The CDR3 here is CASSLATGNNQPQHF. The CDR3 region has the DNA TGTGCCAGCAGCTTAGCGACAGGGAACAATCAGCCCCAGCATTTT. Variable domain in full (rest from reference TRBV7-2 and TRBJ1-5): GAGVSQSPSNKVTEKGKDVELRCDPISGHTALYWYRQSLGQGLEFLIYFQGNSAPDKSGLPSDRFSAERTGGSVSTLTIQRTQQEDSAVYLCASSLATGNNQPQHFGDGTRLSIL.

The chain carries TRBV7-2 and TRBJ2-3; 12 bases line up with TRBD1. V lost 5 bases and J lost 5; bases outside the gene matches: 11. Per germline, CDR1 SGHTA and CDR2 FQGNSA. The CDR3 is made up of 17 amino acids. CDR3 nucleotides: TGTGCCAGCAGCAGCTCGGGACAGGGGGCCGGAAAAGATACGCAGTATTTT. Its protein is CASSSSGQGAGKDTQYF.

This clonotype showed up many times. This chain joins TRBV7-2 and TRBJ2-1; 10 bases agree with TRBD2. V lost 8 bases and J lost 6; bases outside the gene matches: 13. Germline V lookup: CDR1 SGHTA, CDR2 FQGNSA. This CDR3 region has 16 residues. CDR3 residues: CASGYGAGTSANEQFF. The CDR3 DNA sequence: TGTGCCAGCGGATATGGTGCCGGGACTAGCGCCAATGAGCAGTTCTTC.

The chain links TRBV20-1 to TRBJ2-7; D gene uncertain. This CDR3 spans 12 amino acids. Germline lookup yields CDR1 DFQATT and CDR2 SNEGSKA (reference sequence). V gave up 2 bases and J gave up 7 bases, with 12 bases separating them. CDR3 in amino acids: CSARKSPVEQYF. The CDR3 DNA is TGCAGTGCTAGAAAGTCCCCCGTTGAGCAGTACTTC.

In this sample, this clonotype turned up a few times. The chain recombines TRBV7-8 with TRBJ2-5; the match to TRBD2 covers 7 bases. Losses at the gene ends were 5 bases for V and 5 bases for J; bases not matched to a gene: 17. The germline CDR1 and CDR2 sequences are SGHVS and FQNEAQ. The CDR3 consists of 17 residues. CDR3 bases: TGTGCCAGCAGCCAAAAGGTCGGACTAGGGGCGTTTGAGACCCAGTACTTC. This encodes CASSQKVGLGAFETQYF.

This clonotype was observed a few times. In DNA form, the CDR3 reads TGTGCCAGCAGCCAGGGGAGGGGGAGGGTGAACACTGAAGCTTTCTTT. This translates into CASSQGRGRVNTEAFF. The chain carries TRBV13 and TRBJ1-1, with D possibly TRBD1 on 6 matching bases. Per germline, CDR1 PRHDT and CDR2 FYEKMQ (reference sequence). This CDR3 has 16 amino acids. Trimming removed 5 bases from V and 0 bases from J, with 16 bases in between.

The genes are TRBV7-6 and TRBJ2-1, with TRBD2 matching 9 bases. Germline CDR1 reads SGHVS; CDR2 reads FNYEAQ. V was clipped by 0 bases and J by 4 bases; unmatched bases: 7. This CDR3 region has 17 residues. The CDR3 loop is CASSLAGAGGSYNEQFF. Written as DNA, the CDR3 is TGTGCCAGCAGCTTAGCGGGGGCGGGAGGGTCTTACAATGAGCAGTTCTTC.

This clonotype was seen a few times. The rearrangement uses TRBV6-6 and TRBJ2-7; D is ambiguous. The CDR3 length is 15 residues. The germline gives CDR1 MNHNY, CDR2 SVGAGI (reference sequence). Trimming removed 7 bases from V and 3 bases from J, with 19 bases in between. Written as DNA, the CDR3 is TGTGCCAGCACCCTTGGCTTGAGACGGTTCTACGAGCAGTACTTC. It translates to CASTLGLRRFYEQYF.

The CDR3 bases are TGCAGTGCTAGCCCAGGGGGAGAGGGAGAGACCCAGTACTTC. Its protein is CSASPGGEGETQYF. The chain couples TRBV20-1 to TRBJ2-5, with 7 positions matching TRBD1. V gave up 3 bases and J gave up 4 bases; unmatched junction bases: 8. The length of the CDR3 is 14 residues. Germline V gives CDR1 DFQATT, CDR2 SNEGSKA (reference sequence).

This clonotype turned up a few times. The rearrangement links TRBV5-1 to TRBJ2-5; 12 bases align to TRBD2. The V and J ends lost 5 bases and 2 bases, in that order; junction bases with no gene match: 13. Per the germline V gene, CDR1 is SGHRS and CDR2 is YFSETQ. The CDR3 spans 18 residues. The CDR3 reads CASRPGTSGFLFQETQYF. The DNA of the CDR3 is TGCGCCAGCAGACCCGGGACTAGCGGGTTTCTGTTTCAAGAGACCCAGTACTTC.

The V call is TRBV5-6, the J call TRBJ1-4; the D is unclear. This CDR3 spans 15 amino acids. The V end lost 4 bases, the J end lost 5 bases, and 15 bases lay between the germline ends. Germline V gene data show CDR1 as SGHDT and CDR2 as YYEEEE. The DNA for the CDR3 is TGTGCCAGCAGCCGCCGGTTGGGGAGAAATGAAAAACTGTTTTTT. Protein product: CASSRRLGRNEKLFF.

V usage is TRBV20-1 and J usage is TRBJ1-4; 10 bases are shared with TRBD1. Trimming took 6 bases from V and 0 from J; bases not matched to a gene: 10. Per germline, CDR1 DFQATT and CDR2 SNEGSKA (reference sequence). The CDR3 is made up of 17 amino acids. CDR3 sequence: CSADPGQGFATNEKLFF. The CDR3 bases are TGCAGTGCGGATCCGGGACAGGGGTTTGCAACTAATGAAAAACTGTTTTTT.

The genes are TRBV7-9 and TRBJ2-1; D ambiguous. Trimming took off 3 bases at V and 8 bases at J, with 8 bases between the two ends. Germline lookup yields CDR1 SEHNR and CDR2 FQNEAQ (reference sequence). The CDR3 has 12 amino acids. CDR3 in DNA: TGTGCCAGCAGCTTCTTTTTCGATGAGCAGTTCTTC. Protein: CASSFFFDEQFF.

This clonotype was detected only once. The chain joins TRBV28 to TRBJ2-7, with TRBD2 matching 8 bases. V lost 4 bases to trimming and J lost 2 bases; unmatched junction nucleotides: 13. The CDR3 extends over 17 amino acids. Germline CDR1 reads MDHEN; CDR2 reads SYDVKM. The CDR3 reads CASSSPLGRGVTYEQYF. Written as DNA, the CDR3 is TGTGCCAGCAGTTCACCCCTCGGGCGGGGGGTTACCTACGAGCAGTACTTC.

The V and J genes are TRBV19 and TRBJ1-5, with D possibly being TRBD1 (6 bases). The CDR3 is made up of 15 amino acids. V gave up 7 bases and J gave up 9 bases, with 22 bases separating them. CDR1 LNHDA and CDR2 SQIVND come from the germline V gene (reference sequence). Here the CDR3 reads CASTDRGASLRPQHF. The CDR3 region has the DNA TGTGCCAGTACCGATCGGGGGGCATCCCTACGGCCCCAGCATTTT.

V gene TRBV6-5 combines with J gene TRBJ1-1; 11 nucleotides match TRBD1. J was trimmed by 5 bases and V by 6 bases; bases with no gene match: 5. The CDR3 runs to 14 residues. CDR1 MNHEY and CDR2 SVGAGI come from the germline V gene. The CDR3 DNA reads TGTGCCAGCAGACGGACAGGGGGCAAAACTGAAGCTTTCTTT. Amino acid sequence: CASRRTGGKTEAFF.

The chain has TRBV6-2 or TRBV6-3 and TRBJ2-1; perhaps TRBD1 as D (6 bases). The CDR3 is made up of 17 amino acids. From germline, CDR1 is MNHEY and CDR2 SVGEGT. Trimming removed 5 bases from V and 7 bases from J, with 24 bases in between. The CDR3: CASSRTAWRSGLNEQFF. The CDR3 nucleotides are TGTGCCAGCAGTCGGACAGCGTGGCGGTCTGGGTTGAATGAGCAGTTCTTC.

There are many counts of this clonotype. The chain carries TRBV12-3 or TRBV12-4 and TRBJ2-7; 7 bases line up with TRBD2. This CDR3 spans 14 amino acids. With 0 bases clipped from V and 7 bases from J, the junction kept 6 bases outside the gene matches. CDR3 bases: TGTGCCAGCAGTTTAGCGGGAGGGCCGGGGGAGCAGTACTTC. As protein: CASSLAGGPGEQYF.

There are a few counts of this clonotype. The chain is built from TRBV6-2 or TRBV6-3 and TRBJ1-1, with D perhaps matching TRBD1 (6 bases). Germline V gene sequence: CDR1 MNHEY, CDR2 SVGEGT. Trimming removed 6 bases from V and 3 bases from J, with 17 bases in between. This CDR3 has 15 residues. CDR3 sequence reads: CASRQGEVVDTEAFF. CDR3 DNA sequence: TGTGCCAGCAGACAGGGCGAAGTTGTGGACACTGAAGCTTTCTTT.

The J gene is TRBJ2-1, the V gene TRBV7-6; D unresolved. Germline CDR1 and CDR2: SGHVS and FNYEAQ. This CDR3 spans 15 amino acids. V lost 1 base to trimming and J lost 7 bases, with 14 bases between them. The CDR3 protein is CASSLVDTLGNEQFF. The DNA of the CDR3 is TGTGCCAGCAGCTTAGTAGATACCTTGGGGAATGAGCAGTTCTTC.

This clonotype has a count of ten or more. J is TRBJ2-7 and V is TRBV7-2; 10 bases line up with TRBD1. The ends lost 8 bases at V and 2 bases at J; junction bases unmatched: 6. The length of the CDR3 is 14 residues. Germline-derived CDR1 and CDR2 are SGHTA and FQGNSA. The CDR3 DNA sequence: TGTGCCAGCCAGTACGGGACAGGGGCCTACGAGCAGTACTTC. It codes for CASQYGTGAYEQYF.

The rearrangement uses TRBV19 and TRBJ1-5; the D is unclear. V was pared by 8 bases and J by 0 bases, with 11 bases between. The CDR3 is 14 residues long. Germline CDR1 LNHDA, CDR2 SQIVND (reference sequence). The CDR3 DNA reads as TGTGCCAGTGAAACGTTTTATAGCAATCAGCCCCAGCATTTT. Protein: CASETFYSNQPQHF.

This clonotype was recorded a few times. The chain joins TRBV6-1 to TRBJ1-1; no definite D call. The CDR3 spans 12 residues. Germline-derived CDR1 and CDR2 are MNHNS and SASEGT. The V gene lost 3 bases and the J gene lost 4 bases, with 6 bases spanning the gap. CDR3 region: CASSEFGTEAFF. The CDR3 DNA reads as TGTGCCAGCAGTGAGTTTGGCACTGAAGCTTTCTTT.

The rearrangement links TRBV10-3 to TRBJ2-5; 7 bases fit TRBD2. V lost 4 bases, J lost 4 bases, and 6 bases stayed unmatched. The CDR3 spans 14 residues. Germline CDR1 ENHRY, CDR2 SYGVKD. The CDR3 here is CAISAGGGRETQYF. CDR3 DNA sequence: TGTGCCATCAGTGCCGGCGGGGGTCGAGAGACCCAGTACTTC.

This clonotype was seen a handful of times. In nucleotides, the CDR3 is TGTGCCAGCAGCTTCACCGGGTACTATAATTCACCCCTCCACTTT. This sequence encodes CASSFTGYYNSPLHF. The chain combines TRBV7-2 with TRBJ1-6, with D unresolved. The CDR3 runs 15 residues. Trimming removed 3 bases from V and 3 bases from J, with 9 bases in between. Germline V gives CDR1 SGHTA, CDR2 FQGNSA.

The genes are TRBV7-2 and TRBJ2-2, with TRBD1 matching 7 bases. There are 13 residues in the CDR3. J gave up 6 bases and V 5 bases, and 3 bases lay outside the gene matches. CDR1 is SGHTA and CDR2 is FQGNSA in the germline V gene. The CDR3 protein is CASSPGTAGELFF. CDR3 coding DNA: TGTGCCAGCAGCCCCGGGACAGCCGGGGAGCTGTTTTTT.